These T cell receptor beta chains were read from a single sample in a study of blood T cells in healthy people across ages. TCRdb reprocessed the 5' RACE reads with MiXCR, giving one entry per CDR3 protein. The repertoire holds about 800,000 distinct CDR3 sequences, with about 46% as singletons. Sequencing was performed on blood. The receptors stem from a man of 80 years or more in good health. Each CDR3 is given with its conserved first and last residue. The order of the fields is V gene, clone size, J gene, CDR3 protein. Part of the rows lack a size; the others show once, few, many or a class for expanded clones.

v_gene: TRBV18; abundance: .; j_gene: TRBJ2-2; CDR3aa: CASWRTGENTGELFF
v_gene: TRBV5-1; abundance: few; j_gene: TRBJ2-7; CDR3aa: CASRTSGRNEQYF
v_gene: TRBV6-2/TRBV6-3; abundance: many; j_gene: TRBJ2-1; CDR3aa: CASRSLSTGGYNEQFF
v_gene: TRBV20-1; abundance: many; j_gene: TRBJ2-5; CDR3aa: CSAPPGLAPETQYF
v_gene: TRBV6-2/TRBV6-3; abundance: .; j_gene: TRBJ2-7; CDR3aa: CASSTRQGYEQYF
v_gene: TRBV7-2; abundance: .; j_gene: TRBJ2-1; CDR3aa: CASTPSGRYNEQFF
v_gene: TRBV10-3; abundance: .; j_gene: TRBJ2-3; CDR3aa: CAISEDLRDTQYF
v_gene: TRBV15; abundance: .; j_gene: TRBJ2-3; CDR3aa: CATSRSIGTDTQYF
v_gene: TRBV7-9; abundance: many; j_gene: TRBJ1-1; CDR3aa: CASSASQGAGTEAFF
v_gene: TRBV20-1; abundance: .; j_gene: TRBJ2-5; CDR3aa: CSAGPDSRETQYF
v_gene: TRBV27; abundance: .; j_gene: TRBJ2-7; CDR3aa: CASSSGAAYNEQYF
v_gene: TRBV14; abundance: .; j_gene: TRBJ1-1; CDR3aa: CASSQYTDGNTEAFF
v_gene: TRBV7-2; abundance: few; j_gene: TRBJ2-1; CDR3aa: CASSLAWTSGNNEQFF
v_gene: TRBV12-3/TRBV12-4; abundance: many; j_gene: TRBJ1-6; CDR3aa: CASIRDGANSPLHF
v_gene: TRBV7-2; abundance: .; j_gene: TRBJ2-5; CDR3aa: CAGGTSGWQETQYF
v_gene: TRBV6-6; abundance: .; j_gene: TRBJ1-4; CDR3aa: CASILDEKLFF
v_gene: TRBV12-3/TRBV12-4; abundance: .; j_gene: .; CDR3aa: CASSLEGRVINEQYF
v_gene: TRBV6-2/TRBV6-3; abundance: .; j_gene: TRBJ2-7; CDR3aa: CASSYATGVLIDEQYF
v_gene: TRBV29-1; abundance: few; j_gene: TRBJ2-3; CDR3aa: CSVEQGTDTQYF
v_gene: TRBV29-1; abundance: .; j_gene: TRBJ1-2; CDR3aa: CSIWTVNYGYTF